The following is a TCR beta chain sequence with its context. This entry is derived from a study of CD8+CD57+ T cells in acquired aplastic anemia. In patients chosen for sequencing, flow cytometry had shown CD8+CD57+ cell expansion. Investigators profiled TCR beta VDJ and CDR3 from genomic DNA template. TCRdb re-analysed the reads in MiXCR, keeping a single row per CDR3 protein. This sample has some 200,000 distinct CDR3 sequences, with over 55% found just once. This TCR was recovered from a human donor with aplastic anemia. Sequenced material: sorted CD4+, CD8+, or CD8+CD57+ T cells (not recorded which) from PBMCs.

The CDR3 DNA reads TGTGCCAGTACGGATTCAGTTGGCTACACCTTC. This sequence encodes CASTDSVGYTF. The rearrangement joins TRBV19 to TRBJ1-2; D is unresolved. The V end was cut by 7 bases, the J end by 7 bases, with 10 bases between. CDR3 size: 11 residues. From germline, CDR1 is LNHDA and CDR2 SQIVND (reference sequence). Full variable domain (rest looked up from reference TRBV19 and TRBJ1-2): DGGITQSPKYLFRKEGQNVTLSCEQNLNHDAMYWYRQDPGQGLRLIYYSQIVNDFQKGDIAEGYSVSREKKESFPLTVTSAQKNPTAFYLCASTDSVGYTFGSGTRLTVV.